This TCR beta chain was sequenced in a study of beta chain features in type 1 diabetes. Study-wide findings and caveats: There was a moderate but significant shortening of TCRB CDR3s in all four CD4+ subsets of Type 1 diabetes patients.

As regards this clone: No antigen is known for it.

Germline assignment: CDR1 KGHSH and CDR2 LQKENI. The CDR3 has 14 residues. V was shortened by 2 bases and J by 4 bases, with 11 bases between the two germline ends. Since all of the isolated RNA was reverse transcribed, expressed TCRB transcripts were what got sequenced. Using immunoSEQ multiplex PCR, the repertoire was profiled, and TCRdb retains in-frame clones only, with some absent. The sample contains around 710,000 clones, about an eighth of which appear only once. The V and J genes are TRBV18 and TRBJ1-2; D remains unclear. This receptor was obtained from a man aged 30-40 years with type 1 diabetes. Sequencing used naive CD4+ T cells from blood. This chain's CDR3 is CASSPSPVGYGYTF. The CDR3 DNA is TGTGCCAGCTCACCATCCCCTGTAGGCTATGGCTACACCTTC.